This T cell receptor beta chain emerged from a study of T cell responses to AZD1222 COVID-19 vaccine. Study conclusions and caveats: Donors were largely white British and mainly female; clonal diversity was possibly underestimated.

Clones were sequenced by immunoSEQ multiplex PCR, and TCRdb holds only the in-frame ones, with some missing. The table shows about 120,000 clones, with more than 85% occurring only once. This clone occurred a few times. Its antigen is not known. V shed 2 bases, J shed 0 bases, and the junction held 2 bases outside the gene matches. This CDR3 has 15 amino acids. Germline CDR1 and CDR2: SGDLS and YYNGEE. The specimen was peripheral blood, collected on day 0 of AZD1222 vaccination. The clonotype comes from an adult in good health. This rearrangement joins TRBV9 to TRBJ1-5, with 7 bases fitting TRBD1. The CDR3 DNA follows: TGTGCCAGCAGCGTGACAGGGAATAGCAATCAGCCCCAGCATTTT. It specifies CASSVTGNSNQPQHF.